This T cell receptor beta chain came from a study of T cells in localized non-small cell lung cancer. Using immunoSEQ multiplex PCR, the repertoire was profiled, and TCRdb retains in-frame clones only, with some absent. The sample includes roughly 2,600 clones, around a quarter of them seen just once. This clone is medium-sized by share. V was cut by 4 bases and J by 1 base, with 10 bases left in between. CDR3 length: 14 amino acids. Germline CDR1 and CDR2: MNHGY and SAAAGT. Sequenced here: lung tumor tissue, sampled before any cancer treatment. The genes are TRBV6-8 and TRBJ1-1; D ambiguous. This clonotype originated in a female donor at least 60 years old with stage III lung adenocarcinoma. Written as DNA, the CDR3 is TGTGCCAGCAGTTCCGGACCGAGGAACACTGAAGCTTTCTTT. Translated, it gives CASSSGPRNTEAFF.